These 19 T cell receptor beta chains share one sample of origin, sequenced in a study of graft-versus-host responses after intestinal transplantation. The protocol was immunoSEQ multiplex PCR, while the TCRdb copy is restricted to in-frame clones and leaves out a portion. The sample contains about 100,000 clones, approximately 84% of which appear only once. Their antigens remain unidentified. The material was unstimulated CD4+ T cells sorted from spleen or lymph node cells, obtained before transplant. These receptors all stem from a human donor who was the organ donor for an intestinal transplant.

This clone was seen a single time. The chain recombines TRBV25-1 with TRBJ1-3; the D gene is possibly TRBD1 (5 bases). Germline-derived CDR1 and CDR2 are MGHDK and SYGVNS. There are 15 residues in the CDR3. Trimming removed 1 base from V and 0 bases from J, with 7 bases in between. The CDR3 spells CASSEWGGSGNTIYF. As DNA, the CDR3 is TGTGCCAGCAGTGAATGGGGGGGCTCTGGAAACACCATATATTTT.

V and J are TRBV4-2 and TRBJ2-1; 10 nucleotides line up with TRBD2. Germline CDR1 and CDR2: LGHNA and YNFKEQ. CDR3 length equals 16 residues. Losses at the gene ends were 4 bases for V and 4 bases for J; bases not matched to a gene: 7. The CDR3: CASSRKSGGDYNEQFF. The CDR3 DNA sequence: TGTGCCAGCAGCCGGAAAAGCGGGGGGGATTACAATGAGCAGTTCTTC.

The chain uses TRBV6-1 and TRBJ2-7; 7 positions match TRBD1. CDR1 is MNHNS, CDR2 SASEGT, per germline. The V and J ends lost 6 bases and 1 base, in that order; junction bases with no gene match: 9. This CDR3 comprises 15 residues. The CDR3 is CASREPGQRSYEQYF. CDR3 sequence (DNA): TGTGCCAGCAGGGAGCCGGGACAGAGGTCCTACGAGCAGTACTTC.

A note on this clone: Other DNA sequences in the sample encode the same CDR3. The J gene is TRBJ1-5, the V gene TRBV7-2, with D unresolved. This CDR3 has 13 residues. V was shortened by 0 bases and J by 4 bases, with 4 bases between the two germline ends. The germline gives CDR1 SGHTA, CDR2 FQGNSA. The CDR3: CASSLAKNQPQHF. CDR3 DNA: TGTGCCAGCAGCTTAGCGAAAAATCAGCCCCAGCATTTT.

The chain recombines TRBV18 with TRBJ2-3; D remains ambiguous. With 1 base removed from V and 4 bases from J, the gap between germline ends came to 9 bases. The CDR3 sequence is 14 residues long. Germline-derived CDR1 and CDR2 are KGHSH and LQKENI. The CDR3 loop is CASSPQRAADTQYF. The CDR3 coding sequence is TGTGCCAGCTCACCACAAAGGGCCGCAGATACGCAGTATTTT.

V usage is TRBV5-4 and J usage is TRBJ1-3; 7 bases match TRBD1. Per the germline V gene, CDR1 is SGHNT and CDR2 is YYREEE (reference sequence). CDR3 length equals 16 residues. J gave up 0 bases and V 3 bases, and 6 bases lay outside the gene matches. The CDR3 DNA is TGTGCCAGCAGCTCGGGACAGACCTCCTCTGGAAACACCATATATTTT. Amino acid sequence: CASSSGQTSSGNTIYF.

The chain carries TRBV7-9 and TRBJ2-1; D call uncertain. The CDR3 runs to 13 residues. Trimming took off 3 bases at V and 3 bases at J, with 6 bases between the two ends. Germline V gene lookup returns CDR1 SEHNR and CDR2 FQNEAQ (reference sequence). CDR3 coding DNA: TGTGCCAGCAGCTTCTGGGACTACAATGAGCAGTTCTTC. Its translation: CASSFWDYNEQFF. Combining the CDR3 with reference TRBV7-9 and TRBJ2-1 gives the whole variable domain DTGVSQNPRHKITKRGQNVTFRCDPISEHNRLYWYRQTLGQGPEFLTYFQNEAQLEKSRLLSDRFSAERPKGSFSTLEIQRTEQGDSAMYLCASSFWDYNEQFFGPGTRLTVL.

The genes are TRBV5-4 and TRBJ1-1; D gene ambiguous. In germline, CDR1 is SGHNT, CDR2 YYREEE (reference sequence). Trimming stripped 0 bases from V and 0 bases from J, with 6 bases between. The CDR3 has 14 residues. CDR3 nucleotides: TGTGCCAGCAGCTTGGCTCGGCTGAACACTGAAGCTTTCTTT. Amino acid sequence: CASSLARLNTEAFF.

The V call is TRBV11-2, the J call TRBJ2-3; 8 bases match TRBD1. Germline CDR1 SGHAT, CDR2 FQNNGV. V gave up 4 bases and J gave up 8 bases; unmatched junction bases: 8. This CDR3 has 14 amino acids. CDR3 in DNA: TGTGCCAGCAGCTGGGACAGGTCCATGGGTACGCAGTATTTT. Translation: CASSWDRSMGTQYF.

The chain is built from TRBV5-1 and TRBJ2-2; weak D call: TRBD2 (5 bases). The CDR3 is made up of 16 amino acids. From germline, CDR1 is SGHRS and CDR2 YFSETQ. V was cut by 4 bases and J by 4 bases, with 17 bases left in between. As DNA, the CDR3 is TGCGCCAGCAGCCGAACTACGCCCGGGGTCACCGGGGAGCTGTTTTTT. This sequence encodes CASSRTTPGVTGELFF.

The chain employs TRBV28 and TRBJ1-2; tentatively, D is TRBD1 (5 bases). The CDR3 sequence is 15 residues long. The V and J ends lost 2 bases and 0 bases respectively, with 10 bases between them. Per germline, CDR1 MDHEN and CDR2 SYDVKM. Here the CDR3 DNA reads TGTGCCAGCAGTTTAGTACCAGGGTCTAACTATGGCTACACCTTC. Residues: CASSLVPGSNYGYTF.

The gene calls are TRBV6-1 and TRBJ1-6; tentative D call: TRBD1 (6 bases). The CDR3 runs 15 residues. Germline CDR1 reads MNHNS; CDR2 reads SASEGT. V lost 7 bases to trimming and J lost 7 bases, with 17 bases between them. The chain's CDR3 is CASTLGQTYNSPLHF. The CDR3 DNA reads TGTGCCAGCACCCTAGGACAGACTTACAATTCACCCCTCCACTTT.

This chain joins TRBV7-8 and TRBJ1-5; weak D call: TRBD1 (5 bases). The germline V gene encodes CDR1 SGHVS and CDR2 FQNEAQ. The CDR3 consists of 16 residues. Trimming removed 1 base from V and 4 bases from J, with 14 bases in between. CDR3 nucleotides: TGTGCCAGCAGCTTAGAAGGAAAGGGGTTAAATCAGCCCCAGCATTTT. Encoded protein: CASSLEGKGLNQPQHF.

The chain is built from TRBV27 and TRBJ1-6; TRBD1 aligns across 7 bases. The J segment lost 9 bases and the V segment lost 0 bases, leaving 17 bases of the junction unmatched. CDR1 and CDR2 from the germline V gene are MNHEY and SMNVEV (reference sequence). This CDR3 is built from 19 residues. DNA of the CDR3: TGTGCCAGCAGTTTATCAGGGGGCGCCTCTCTGAGGGGTGGTTCACCCCTCCACTTT. As protein: CASSLSGGASLRGGSPLHF.

The chain has TRBV11-2 and TRBJ2-7; D may match TRBD1 or TRBD2 (5 bases each). This CDR3 contains 14 residues. Germline CDR1 reads SGHAT; CDR2 reads FQNNGV. Trimming removed 0 bases from V and 7 bases from J, with 13 bases in between. The CDR3 sequence is CASSLDGALGEQYF. As DNA, the CDR3 is TGTGCCAGCAGCTTAGACGGGGCCCTTGGGGAGCAGTACTTC.

V usage is TRBV7-2 and J usage is TRBJ2-7; a possible D gene is TRBD1 (6 bases). V dropped 1 base and J dropped 4 bases, with 11 bases sitting between them. The CDR3 spans 14 residues. Germline CDR1 and CDR2: SGHTA and FQGNSA. The CDR3 loop is CASSLDRVKYEQYF. The CDR3 DNA reads TGTGCCAGCAGCTTAGACAGGGTCAAGTACGAGCAGTACTTC.

The chain couples TRBV27 to TRBJ2-2, with a possible D match to TRBD2 (5 bases). Germline CDR1 is MNHEY and CDR2 is SMNVEV (reference sequence). V was trimmed by 5 bases and J by 0 bases, leaving 7 bases between them. This CDR3 contains 14 residues. As DNA, the CDR3 is TGTGCCAGCAGTATACTAGCGAACACCGGGGAGCTGTTTTTT. Protein sequence: CASSILANTGELFF.

The chain recombines TRBV28 with TRBJ1-1, with D possibly matching TRBD1 (5 bases). This CDR3 comprises 12 residues. Trimming removed 4 bases at V and 7 bases at J, with 10 bases between. Germline V gene data show CDR1 as MDHEN and CDR2 as SYDVKM. The CDR3 loop reads CASSSYRSEAFF. The CDR3 DNA reads TGTGCCAGCAGTTCTTACAGGAGTGAAGCTTTCTTT.

The chain combines TRBV14 with TRBJ2-5; a weak D match, TRBD1 (6 bases). The V and J ends lost 1 base and 1 base respectively, with 13 bases between them. Germline loops: CDR1 SGHDN, CDR2 FVKESK. CDR3 length: 16 amino acids. CDR3 in amino acids: CASSQGQGISQETQYF. In DNA, the CDR3 is TGTGCCAGCAGCCAAGGGCAGGGGATCTCCCAAGAGACCCAGTACTTC.